Below, 4 T cell receptor beta chains from the same sample are listed, as sequenced in a study of response to subunit inactivated influenza vaccine. TCRdb redid the calling of the RT-PCR reads with MiXCR, one entry per CDR3 protein. Among more than 400,000 distinct CDR3 sequences, approximately 7.2% were seen once, and the ten largest hold 13%. The sequenced sample was PBMCs from blood, obtained 23 months after vaccination. The receptors come from a man aged 45-69 years who received an inactivated influenza vaccine.

This clonotype showed up just a few times. The V call is TRBV20-1, the J call TRBJ2-3; 7 bases agree with TRBD1. The CDR3 loop spans 14 amino acids. Germline V lookup: CDR1 DFQATT, CDR2 SNEGSKA (reference sequence). J was trimmed by 6 bases and V by 1 base; bases with no gene match: 7. The chain's CDR3 is CSARGVRGPDTQYF. The CDR3 DNA follows: TGCAGTGCTAGAGGGGTGAGGGGGCCCGATACGCAGTATTTT.

V and J are TRBV7-6 and TRBJ1-3; unclear D gene. The V end lost 5 bases, the J end lost 3 bases, and 8 bases lay between the germline ends. CDR3 size: 13 residues. Germline assignment: CDR1 SGHVS and CDR2 FNYEAQ. The CDR3 sequence: CASSPYGGNTIYF. For the CDR3, the DNA is TGTGCCAGCAGCCCCTACGGTGGAAACACCATATATTTT.

This clonotype was found many times. CDR3: CSVVVTGELFF. As DNA, the CDR3 is TGCAGCGTTGTCGTTACCGGGGAGCTGTTTTTT. This chain links TRBV29-1 with TRBJ2-2; no clear D gene. This CDR3 is 11 amino acids long. Germline-derived CDR1 and CDR2 are SQVTM and ANQGSEA. Trimming removed 4 bases from V and 5 bases from J, with 5 bases in between.

This clonotype has more than one count but fewer than ten. V and J are TRBV7-9 and TRBJ1-5; D is undetermined. Per germline, CDR1 SEHNR and CDR2 FQNEAQ (reference sequence). This CDR3 comprises 14 residues. With 3 bases removed from V and 6 bases from J, the gap between germline ends came to 12 bases. The CDR3 DNA follows: TGTGCCAGCAGCTTGGGCGAGACGAGTCAGCCCCAGCATTTT. The encoded protein is CASSLGETSQPQHF.